What follows describes a single TCR beta chain. The antigen is undetermined. The data derive from a study of shared clonotypes between healthy human individuals. Assay used: immunoSEQ multiplex PCR; TCRdb lists only in-frame clones, some missing. The repertoire consists of roughly 1 million clones, with 75% to 85% occurring once and the leading ten covering around 0.47%. Trimming took off 0 bases at V and 4 bases at J, with 11 bases between the two ends. The CDR3 has 15 residues. CDR1 is SGHRS and CDR2 is YFSETQ in the germline V gene. A CD45RA-negative memory subset and a CD45RA+ naive subset were separated from the CD4+ cells. Study observations and caveats: The sole specimen, blood, was sampled, and tissue repertoires likely differ. Donor clonotype sharing was expected to depend on sequencing depth.

This rearrangement joins TRBV5-1 to TRBJ1-5; D is undetermined. Sequenced material: memory CD4+ T cells from PBMCs. Subset specified: CD45RA-negative fraction. The source is a man younger than 35 in good health. Some clones in this sample may be carry-over from other donors' samples. The CDR3, as DNA: TGCGCCAGCAGCTTGGAAGGGCGGGGTAATCAGCCCCAGCATTTT. Residues: CASSLEGRGNQPQHF.